A single sample gave rise to the 14 T cell receptor beta chains below, sequenced in a study of CD8 T cells in Susac syndrome (dated by TCRdb to between 2019 and 2020). Library method: the immunoSEQ multiplex PCR assay. RNA was extracted using the RNeasy kit, and roughly 0.5 to 1 microgram was reverse transcribed with random hexamers. The public reads were reprocessed in TCRdb via fastp at Q25 and MiXCR, keeping in-frame beta chains. Rows merge per CDR3 protein into single entries with the most common DNA and genes. A total of 140,000 or so distinct CDR3 sequences appear in this sample, 95% of them only once. In total, the top ten clones hold around 0.12% of the sample. Sequenced sample: CD4+ T cells from PBMCs. The receptors come from a human donor with multiple sclerosis.

CDR3 loop: CASSVDYGEQFF. CDR3 coding DNA: TGTGCCAGCAGCGTCGACTACGGGGAGCAGTTCTTC. V and J are TRBV9 and TRBJ2-1; weak D call: TRBD2 (5 bases). Germline loops: CDR1 SGDLS, CDR2 YYNGEE. Trimming stripped 2 bases from V and 10 bases from J, with 10 bases between. The CDR3 length is 12 residues.

This clonotype appeared a single time. The chain recombines TRBV2 with TRBJ1-6; 9 positions match TRBD1. J lost 7 bases, V lost 4 bases, and 5 bases had no gene match. There are 15 residues in the CDR3. The germline V gene has CDR1 SNHLY and CDR2 FYNNEI. The CDR3 DNA is TGTGCCAGCAGTGTGACAGGGGGTTCGAATTCACCCCTCCACTTT. It encodes CASSVTGGSNSPLHF.

The chain is built from TRBV3-1 and TRBJ1-5, with D uncertain. The germline V gene encodes CDR1 LGHDT and CDR2 YNNKEL (reference sequence). Trimming took 4 bases from V and 0 from J, leaving 10 bases between them. The length of the CDR3 is 15 residues. Here the CDR3 DNA reads TGTGCCAGCAGCCCGACTAAAAATAGCAATCAGCCCCAGCATTTT. Protein product: CASSPTKNSNQPQHF.

The chain links TRBV12-3 or TRBV12-4 to TRBJ1-5; 7 bases fit TRBD1. The CDR3 contains 13 residues. The V gene end was trimmed by 6 bases and the J gene end by 7 bases; junction bases not matched to a gene: 6. The CDR3 region is CASRRQGKQPQHF. The CDR3 DNA is TGTGCCAGCAGGAGACAGGGTAAACAGCCCCAGCATTTT.

The V and J genes are TRBV5-4 and TRBJ2-7; D ambiguous. Looked up from germline, CDR1 is SGHNT and CDR2 is YYREEE (reference sequence). V gave up 5 bases and J gave up 4 bases, with 16 bases separating them. CDR3 length: 14 amino acids. The CDR3 sequence is CASRVFGLGYEQYF. The DNA for the CDR3 is TGTGCCAGCAGAGTCTTTGGCTTGGGTTACGAGCAGTACTTC.

The V and J genes are TRBV28 and TRBJ1-5; D possibly corresponds to TRBD1 (5 bases). This CDR3 is built from 13 residues. The germline V gene has CDR1 MDHEN and CDR2 SYDVKM. The V end was cut by 6 bases, the J end by 9 bases, with 15 bases between. CDR3 amino acids: CASRLGTHRPQHF. The CDR3 DNA reads as TGTGCCAGCAGACTTGGGACCCATCGGCCCCAGCATTTT.

This sequence joins TRBV27 and TRBJ2-3; D unclear. The germline V and J ends were trimmed by 5 bases and 2 bases, with 14 bases remaining between them. Germline-derived CDR1 and CDR2 are MNHEY and SMNVEV (reference sequence). CDR3 length: 15 residues. The CDR3 spells CASSPQPLSTDTQYF. In DNA, the CDR3 is TGTGCCAGCAGTCCCCAGCCCCTCTCCACAGATACGCAGTATTTT.

The J gene is TRBJ2-1, the V gene TRBV19; D possibly corresponds to TRBD1 (5 bases). V gave up 5 bases and J gave up 3 bases, with 14 bases separating them. The CDR3 runs 15 residues. The V gene's germline CDR1 is LNHDA and CDR2 SQIVND (reference sequence). The CDR3: CASSLRQTYYNEQFF. The CDR3 DNA reads as TGTGCCAGTAGTCTCCGACAGACCTACTACAATGAGCAGTTCTTC.

This chain links TRBV3-1 with TRBJ2-7, with 13 bases identical to TRBD2. In germline, CDR1 is LGHDT, CDR2 YNNKEL (reference sequence). The CDR3 is 17 residues long. V dropped 3 bases and J dropped 3; count of bases not matched to a gene: 8. The CDR3 reads CASSQPGLAGSVYEQYF. The CDR3 region has the DNA TGTGCCAGCAGCCAGCCGGGACTAGCGGGATCTGTCTACGAGCAGTACTTC.

The chain links TRBV6-4 to TRBJ2-7, with D tentatively TRBD1 (5 bases). The CDR3 length is 15 residues. Per the germline V gene, CDR1 is MRHNA and CDR2 is SNTAGT. The V and J ends lost 3 bases and 0 bases respectively, with 12 bases between them. CDR3 in amino acids: CASSEGRESSYEQYF. The CDR3 nucleotides are TGTGCCAGCAGTGAGGGCAGGGAAAGCTCCTACGAGCAGTACTTC.

This chain connects TRBV11-1 to TRBJ1-1; possibly TRBD1 for D (5 bases). Germline V gene lookup returns CDR1 SGHAT and CDR2 FQDESV (reference sequence). CDR3 length: 13 amino acids. The V end lost 4 bases, the J end lost 5 bases, and 11 bases lay between the germline ends. This CDR3 reads CASSSQRGTEAFF. CDR3 in DNA: TGTGCCAGCAGCTCGCAACGGGGGACTGAAGCTTTCTTT.

The chain recombines TRBV7-9 with TRBJ2-7; the match to TRBD1 covers 7 bases. V lost 5 bases to trimming and J lost 6 bases; unmatched junction nucleotides: 7. The germline V gene has CDR1 SEHNR and CDR2 FQNEAQ (reference sequence). CDR3 length: 13 residues. CDR3 in amino acids: CASSLDRNSEQYF. DNA of the CDR3: TGTGCCAGCAGCCTGGACAGGAACAGCGAGCAGTACTTC.

J is TRBJ2-6 and V is TRBV11-2; TRBD1 might be the D (5 bases). V lost 0 bases and J 0 bases, leaving 15 bases between the germline ends. CDR3 length equals 19 residues. Germline-derived CDR1 and CDR2 are SGHAT and FQNNGV. The CDR3 DNA reads as TGTGCCAGCAGCTTAGATCTTAGGGGAATCTTCTCTGGGGCCAACGTCCTGACTTTC. Translating gives CASSLDLRGIFSGANVLTF.

V gene TRBV4-1 combines with J gene TRBJ2-2; 10 bases fit TRBD1. V lost 10 bases and J lost 5; bases outside the gene matches: 10. The CDR3 extends over 15 amino acids. Germline-derived CDR1 and CDR2 are MGHRA and YSYEKL. The CDR3 here is CATGFVGQGTGELFF. In nucleotides, the CDR3 is TGCGCCACTGGCTTCGTGGGACAGGGGACCGGGGAGCTGTTTTTT.